A few counts support the clone carrying this T cell receptor beta chain. The record originates from a study of identical twins. Per the germline V gene, CDR1 is LGHNA and CDR2 is YSLEER. The CDR3 runs 16 residues. Trimming pared 1 base from V and 0 bases from J, leaving 10 bases between. One entry per CDR3 protein, called by TCRdb with MiXCR from the 5' RACE reads. The table records some 690,000 distinct CDR3 sequences, approximately 21% of them present only once. The same specimen was also included in a second study, on T cells expressing NK-cell markers. That study adds: Most of the eight sequenced donors were HCMV-seropositive; one was seronegative.

This chain connects TRBV4-3 to TRBJ2-1; TRBD2 might be the D (6 bases). Sequenced: PBMCs. The receptor's source is a woman younger than 35 in good health. DNA for the CDR3: TGCGCCAGCAGCCAAGGCGGACTAAACTCCTACAATGAGCAGTTCTTC. It is translated as CASSQGGLNSYNEQFF.